This is a list of T cell receptor beta chains from one sample in a study of regulatory T cells in long-lasting Graves disease. TCRdb reprocessed the multiplex PCR reads with MiXCR, giving one entry per CDR3 protein. The table includes over 450,000 distinct CDR3 sequences, more than 10% detected once. In addition, the sample was reused for a study of T cells in Graves' hyperthyroidism and ophthalmopathy.

The sample consisted of peripheral blood mononuclear cells (PBMCs), taken at new diagnosis, from a patient treated with antithyroid drugs. The source is a woman in her 30s with Graves disease. Both conserved end residues are part of each CDR3. D genes are given only for firm matches. Clone size is given for some rows only: seen once, a few or many times, or a class if the clone is expanded.

j_gene	abundance	d_gene	v_gene	CDR3nt	CDR3aa
TRBJ1-1	many	NA	TRBV19	TGTGCCAGTAGCGTTGTCAGTATGATGACTGAAGCTTTCTTT	CASSVVSMMTEAFF
TRBJ1-6	NA	NA	TRBV10-2	TGCGCCAGCAGGACACAGGGTTTTCGATCACCCCTCCACTTT	CASRTQGFRSPLHF
TRBJ2-1	many	TRBD2	TRBV28	TGTGCCAGCAGTCTCCTCCGGACTAGCGGGAGGGGTTTCAATGAGCAGTTCTTC	CASSLLRTSGRGFNEQFF
TRBJ1-2	many	TRBD1	TRBV30	TGTGCCCGAACAGGGGGTTCCTATGGCTACACCTTC	CARTGGSYGYTF
TRBJ2-1	many	NA	TRBV12-3/TRBV12-4	TGTGCCAGCAGTGGACCAGGGTTTACCTACAATGAGCAGTTCTTC	CASSGPGFTYNEQFF
TRBJ2-7	NA	TRBD2	TRBV20-1	TGCAGTGCTAGAGTACTAACTGCTAGCGGGAGTTACGAGCAGTACTTC	CSARVLTASGSYEQYF
TRBJ2-1	many	TRBD1	TRBV11-2	TGTGCCAGCAGCCTCTTTATAGGGACAGGGTACAATGAGCAGTTCTTC	CASSLFIGTGYNEQFF
TRBJ2-2	many	TRBD2	TRBV28	TGTGCCAGCAGCATTAGCGGGAGGGGGACCGGGGAGCTGTTTTTT	CASSISGRGTGELFF
TRBJ1-2	NA	NA	TRBV3-1	TGTGCCAGCAGCCACTTGGGATTTGCCTATGGCTACACCTTC	CASSHLGFAYGYTF
TRBJ2-5	many	NA	TRBV12-3/TRBV12-4	TGTGCCAGCAATAGGGGGAATTTGGAGACCCAGTACTTC	CASNRGNLETQYF
TRBJ1-1	NA	NA	TRBV15	TGTGCCACCAGCCCCAGGAGATACATGAACACTGAAGCTTCCTTT	CATSPRRYMNTEASF
TRBJ2-5	many	NA	TRBV27	TGTGCCAGCAGTAGGAGGGCGGGGGAGACCCAGTACTTC	CASSRRAGETQYF
TRBJ2-5	many	TRBD2	TRBV2	TGTGCCAGCAGGACTAGCGGGAGAGCCCCACAAGAGACCCAGTACTTC	CASRTSGRAPQETQYF
TRBJ1-1	many	NA	TRBV29-1	TGCAGCGTTTTCCTCTATATGAACACTGAAGCTTTCTTT	CSVFLYMNTEAFF
TRBJ2-5	many	NA	TRBV19	TGTGCCAGTAGTATAAAACCACTGCAAGAGACCCAGTACTTC	CASSIKPLQETQYF
TRBJ2-3	many	TRBD2	TRBV7-2	TGTGCCAGCAGACAACCGGGACTAGCGGCAACAGATACGCAGTATTTT	CASRQPGLAATDTQYF
TRBJ2-2	few	NA	TRBV29-1	TGCAGCGTCCACCAGAACACCGGGGAGCTGTTTTTT	CSVHQNTGELFF
TRBJ2-1	many	TRBD2	TRBV2	TGTGCCAGCAGTGTATCGGCTAGCGGGACGGATGAGCAGTTCTTC	CASSVSASGTDEQFF
TRBJ2-1	many	NA	TRBV7-9	TGTGCCAGCAGCTTATATCTGGGACCTACCTACAATGAGCAGTTCTTC	CASSLYLGPTYNEQFF
TRBJ2-1	few	NA	TRBV19	TGTGCCAGTAGTTCCACCGGGGCTGCGGGATTCGGTGAGCAGTTCTTC	CASSSTGAAGFGEQFF
TRBJ2-5	NA	NA	TRBV20-1	TGCAGTGCTAGAACGCACCAAGAGACCCAGTACTTC	CSARTHQETQYF
TRBJ2-3	many	NA	TRBV11-3	TGTGCCAGCAGCTTAGGGCCGGCCACAGATACGCAGTATTTT	CASSLGPATDTQYF
TRBJ2-2	many	NA	TRBV24-1	TGTGCCACCAGTGATTTGCAACGAGACACCGGGGAGCTGTTTTTT	CATSDLQRDTGELFF
TRBJ2-2	many	NA	TRBV10-2	TGCGCCAGCGGGGGATTTAGCGGTACCGGGGAGCTGTTTTTT	CASGGFSGTGELFF
TRBJ2-7	few	NA	TRBV6-5	TGTGCCAGCAGTTCCGGCGGAAGCGAGCAGTACTTC	CASSSGGSEQYF
TRBJ1-6	NA	NA	TRBV2	TGTGCCAGCAGTTACGGGGTCCAGGGGTTAAAAGTATCACCCCTCCACTTT	CASSYGVQGLKVSPLHF
TRBJ1-2	many	NA	TRBV15	TGTGCCACCAGCAGAGCGTCCCAGGTCTGGGGTGGCTACACCTTC	CATSRASQVWGGYTF
TRBJ2-2	NA	NA	TRBV4-3	TGCGCCAGCAGCCAAGTCCCTGGAGGGGGAAACACCGGGGAGCTGTTTTTT	CASSQVPGGGNTGELFF
TRBJ2-1	many	TRBD2	TRBV11-2	TGTGCCAGCAGCTTAGTTGCACGGGAGGACCGACGGGAGCAGTTCTTC	CASSLVAREDRREQFF
TRBJ2-3	few	TRBD2	TRBV10-3	TGTGCCATCAGTAGCGGGAGGGCCGCAGATACGCAGTATTTT	CAISSGRAADTQYF
TRBJ2-1	NA	NA	TRBV12-3/TRBV12-4	TGTGCCAGCAGTAAACTACTAGCTTCGGGGGACAATGAGCAGTTCTTC	CASSKLLASGDNEQFF
TRBJ1-2	many	TRBD1	TRBV24-1	TGTGCCACCAGTGAGACAGGGTACGAATTTGGCGGCTACACCTTC	CATSETGYEFGGYTF
TRBJ2-5	many	NA	TRBV11-2	TGTGCCAGCAGCTTAGACGCATCAGGAGAGACCCAGTACTTC	CASSLDASGETQYF
TRBJ2-7	many	TRBD2	TRBV30	TGTGCCTGGGACACTAGCGGGGACACCTACGAGCAGTACTTC	CAWDTSGDTYEQYF
TRBJ1-1	many	NA	TRBV20-1	TGCAGTGCTAGGCAGGGATTAATGAACACTGAAGCTTTCTTT	CSARQGLMNTEAFF
TRBJ1-1	many	NA	TRBV2	TGTGCCAGCAGACAACCGGGACCTATGAACACTGAAGCTTTCTTT	CASRQPGPMNTEAFF
TRBJ1-2	NA	TRBD1	TRBV7-9	TGTGCCAGCAGCTTACCGGACAGGACGTATGGCTACACCTTC	CASSLPDRTYGYTF
TRBJ2-7	NA	TRBD1	TRBV24-1	TGTGCCACCAGACAGACAGGGACCGACGAGCAGTACTTC	CATRQTGTDEQYF
TRBJ2-1	few	NA	TRBV7-7	TGTGCCAGCAGCCCCACTGAACAGGGTCACAATGAGCAGTTCTTC	CASSPTEQGHNEQFF
TRBJ2-7	NA	TRBD2	TRBV4-2	TGTGCCAGCAGCCAAGAGAGCGGGGGCTCCTACGAGCAGTACTTC	CASSQESGGSYEQYF
TRBJ1-2	many	TRBD1	TRBV27	TGTGCCAGCGCAATCTCCAGGGGGCTGGATGGCTACACCTTC	CASAISRGLDGYTF
TRBJ2-5	NA	TRBD1	TRBV12-3/TRBV12-4	TGTGCCAGCAGCCCGGACAGGGTAAAGTCGGAGACCCAGTACTTC	CASSPDRVKSETQYF
TRBJ2-1	many	TRBD2	TRBV6-2/TRBV6-3	TGTGCCAGCAGTCTTCTAGCGGGAGGCGATGGTGAGCAGTTCTTC	CASSLLAGGDGEQFF
TRBJ2-7	NA	NA	TRBV3-1	TGTGCCAGCAGCCTAGAAACAGGGGAGGGCTACGAGCAGTACTTC	CASSLETGEGYEQYF
TRBJ2-2	NA	TRBD2	TRBV7-8	TGTGCCAGCAGCTCGACTAGCGGCGACACCGGGGAGCTGTTTTTT	CASSSTSGDTGELFF
TRBJ2-2	NA	TRBD2	TRBV9	TGTGCCAGCAGCGCCCCCCTAGCGGGAGGTTCTATCACCGGGGAGCTGTTTTTT	CASSAPLAGGSITGELFF
TRBJ2-1	many	NA	TRBV29-1	TGCAGCGTTGAACCCCTACTTGGACGTGGGGGCAATGAGCAGTTCTTC	CSVEPLLGRGGNEQFF
TRBJ2-4	few	NA	TRBV6-2/TRBV6-3	TGTGCCAGCAGTGGCTTCGGGGAGGCAGCCAAAAACATTCAGTACTTC	CASSGFGEAAKNIQYF
TRBJ2-7	many	NA	TRBV28	TGTGCCAGCACCGAATCGGGGGCTACCAGCTCCTACGAGCAGTACTTC	CASTESGATSSYEQYF
TRBJ2-3	few	TRBD1	TRBV5-1	TGCGCCAGCAGCTTCGGACAGGGATGGGCAGGGGATACGCAGTATTTT	CASSFGQGWAGDTQYF
TRBJ1-3	NA	NA	TRBV30	TGTGTCTGGAGTGTACGATTGAGCAGGTCCTTCTCTGGAAACACCATATATTTT	CVWSVRLSRSFSGNTIYF
TRBJ1-4	NA	NA	TRBV20-1	TGCAGTGCTTACCCTATTCAAGGGATTTTAGCTAGTGAAAAACTGTTTTTT	CSAYPIQGILASEKLFF
TRBJ2-5	many	NA	TRBV29-1	TGCAGCGTTGAAGATCCGACCCGGGGGGAGACCCAGTACTTC	CSVEDPTRGETQYF
TRBJ2-7	many	NA	TRBV9	TGTGCCAGCAGCGTAGACGATCTCCAGTCAACTACGCAGTACTTC	CASSVDDLQSTTQYF
TRBJ2-5	NA	NA	TRBV12-3/TRBV12-4	TGTGCCAGCGGTTTGAGAGCACACGAGACCCAGTACTTC	CASGLRAHETQYF
TRBJ2-5	NA	NA	TRBV18	TGTGCCACCCAGTGGGCTATCCAAGAGACCCAGTACTTC	CATQWAIQETQYF
TRBJ1-1	many	NA	TRBV20-1	TGCAGTGCTAGTCCTGGGGTGCACACTGAAGCTTTCTTT	CSASPGVHTEAFF
TRBJ2-7	NA	TRBD2	TRBV25-1	TGTGCCAGCAGGGGTAGCGGGAGGGGTGGCGAGCAGTACTTC	CASRGSGRGGEQYF
TRBJ1-6	many	NA	TRBV29-1	TGCAGCGTTGGGTTCTCAGGGCATATTTATAATTCACCCCTCCACTTT	CSVGFSGHIYNSPLHF